The 13 T cell receptor beta chains reported below all come from one sample, sequenced in a study of cytomegalovirus exposure and HLA in healthy donors. The PCR used 60 Vbeta and 13 Jbeta primers. Clones were sequenced by immunoSEQ multiplex PCR, and TCRdb holds only the in-frame ones, with some missing. The profile shows about 170,000 clones, approximately 81% of them singletons. The sequenced sample was PBMCs. These receptors all come from a young man in good health and CMV-seropositive.

This clone was observed a single time. The chain links TRBV7-6 to TRBJ2-1, with a weak D call TRBD2 (5 bases). The V and J ends lost 3 bases and 1 base respectively, with 7 bases between them. Germline V CDR1 and CDR2: SGHVS, FNYEAQ. The CDR3 contains 14 residues. The CDR3: CASSFGISYNEQFF. In DNA form, the CDR3 reads TGTGCCAGCAGCTTCGGGATATCCTACAATGAGCAGTTCTTC.

V and J are TRBV11-2 and TRBJ2-7; tentatively, D is TRBD1 (5 bases). Germline CDR1 reads SGHAT; CDR2 reads FQNNGV. Trimming cost V 5 bases and J 3 bases, with 14 bases left between them. This CDR3 is built from 14 residues. The CDR3 reads CASSPAAQGYEQYV. The CDR3 DNA is TGTGCCAGCAGCCCCGCCGCCCAGGGCTACGAGCAGTACGTC.

V gene TRBV6-6 combines with J gene TRBJ1-4; D gene unclear. From germline, CDR1 is MNHNY and CDR2 SVGAGI (reference sequence). Trimming cost V 8 bases and J 5 bases, with 12 bases left between them. The CDR3 covers 13 residues. The CDR3 here is CASGRTQNEKLFF. CDR3 DNA sequence: TGTGCCAGCGGGAGGACGCAGAATGAAAAACTGTTTTTT.

The J gene is TRBJ2-7, the V gene TRBV21-1; TRBD1, the table's D call, lacks a check against the DNA. TRBV21-1 is assigned pseudogene status. The CDR3 is made up of 20 amino acids. CDR3 DNA sequence: TGTGCCAGCAGCAAGTCGGACCGAAGGGTGGGCAGGGGGCAAGGGAGCGAGCAGTACGTC. Protein product: CASSKSDRRVGRGQGSEQYV.

This chain links TRBV11-1 with TRBJ2-1, with TRBD2 matching 10 bases. After removal of 3 bases from V and 3 bases from J, the junction contained 2 bases not matched to a gene. The germline CDR1 and CDR2 sequences are SGHAT and FQDESV (reference sequence). The CDR3 consists of 15 residues. In DNA, the CDR3 is TGTGCCAGCAGCTTCAGGACTAGCGGCTACAATGAGCAGTTCTTC. Amino acid sequence: CASSFRTSGYNEQFF.

The rearrangement uses TRBV19 and TRBJ1-1; TRBD1 agrees at 9 bases. This CDR3 has 14 amino acids. Germline lookup yields CDR1 LNHDA and CDR2 SQIVND (reference sequence). V dropped 7 bases and J dropped 4; count of bases not matched to a gene: 7. The CDR3 sequence: CASKPSTGGTEAFF. DNA for the CDR3: TGTGCCAGTAAACCATCGACAGGGGGCACTGAAGCTTTCTTT.

This sequence joins TRBV7-6 and TRBJ2-5; D is unresolved. Germline V gene sequence: CDR1 SGHVS, CDR2 FNYEAQ. Trimming stripped 2 bases from V and 5 bases from J, with 12 bases between. The CDR3 length is 14 residues. CDR3 sequence: CASSLLRGGETQYF. The CDR3 nucleotides are TGTGCCAGCAGCTTACTACGCGGTGGGGAGACCCAGTACTTC.

The rearrangement links TRBV5-1 to TRBJ2-2, with 9 bases matching TRBD1. The V and J ends lost 2 bases and 0 bases, in that order; junction bases with no gene match: 2. This CDR3 comprises 16 residues. Germline V lookup: CDR1 SGHRS, CDR2 YFSETQ. The CDR3 DNA reads TGCGCCAGCAGCTTAGGACAGGGGTCGAACACCGGGGAGCTGTTTTTT. It codes for CASSLGQGSNTGELFF. Using reference TRBV5-1 and TRBJ2-2 for the parts outside the CDR3, the full variable domain is KAGVTQTPRYLIKTRGQQVTLSCSPISGHRSVSWYQQTPGQGLQFLFEYFSETQRNKGNFPGRFSGRQFSNSRSEMNVSTLELGDSALYLCASSLGQGSNTGELFFGEGSRLTVL.

This chain uses TRBV5-6 with TRBJ2-1; the D gene is possibly TRBD2 (5 bases). Looked up from germline, CDR1 is SGHDT and CDR2 is YYEEEE. V lost 4 bases to trimming and J lost 0 bases, with 14 bases between them. The CDR3 runs 16 residues. The CDR3 coding sequence is TGTGCCAGCAGCCCTTCGACTACCAGCTCCTACAATGAGCAGTTCTTC. Amino acids: CASSPSTTSSYNEQFF.

The V and J genes are TRBV11-3 and TRBJ1-1; possibly TRBD1 for D (5 bases). This CDR3 contains 16 residues. The germline V gene encodes CDR1 SGHNT and CDR2 YENEEA. V lost 0 bases, J lost 5 bases, and 16 bases lay in between. The CDR3 bases are TGTGCCAGCAGCTTAGATCGCGGGACCCCGAGGACTGAAGCTTTCTTT. Protein: CASSLDRGTPRTEAFF. Complete variable domain (other parts from reference TRBV11-3 and TRBJ1-1): EAGVVQSPRYKIIEKKQPVAFWCNPISGHNTLYWYLQNLGQGPELLIRYENEEAVDDSQLPKDRFSAERLKGVDSTLKIQPAELGDSAVYLCASSLDRGTPRTEAFFGQGTRLTVV.

The chain employs TRBV2 and TRBJ1-2, with D maybe TRBD1 (5 bases). Germline V gene sequence: CDR1 SNHLY, CDR2 FYNNEI. The length of the CDR3 is 14 residues. V was trimmed by 1 base and J by 4 bases, leaving 10 bases between them. The CDR3 protein is CASSEGAGLYGYTF. In nucleotides, the CDR3 is TGTGCCAGCAGTGAAGGTGCAGGGCTCTATGGCTACACCTTC.

With respect to this clone: At one end, the junction sequence differs from germline, possibly due to a read error. The gene calls are TRBV7-9 and TRBJ1-2, with TRBD1 matching 9 bases. CDR3 length: 17 residues. Germline CDR1 is SEHNR and CDR2 is FQNEAQ (reference sequence). This CDR3 is CSSSLEGQGTKWYGYTF. The CDR3 region has the DNA TGTTCCAGCAGCTTAGAGGGACAGGGTACGAAATGGTATGGCTACACCTTC.

The chain employs TRBV4-3 and TRBJ2-7, with a weak D call TRBD2 (5 bases). The CDR3 is 16 amino acids. CDR1 is LGHNA and CDR2 is YSLEER in the germline V gene. The germline V and J ends were trimmed by 1 base and 4 bases, with 17 bases remaining between them. The DNA for the CDR3 is TGCGCCAGCAGCCAAGGTCCGGAGTACCCGGGGTACGAGCAGTACTTC. Translated, it gives CASSQGPEYPGYEQYF.